Reported below is one T cell receptor beta chain. Its target is not known. The data originate from a study of cytomegalovirus exposure and HLA in healthy donors. From germline, CDR1 is SGHKS and CDR2 YYEKEE (reference sequence). The CDR3 length is 15 residues. V shed 5 bases and J 8 bases; nucleotides not matched to a gene: 11. Study outcomes and limitations: HLA allele associations emerged for 15,000 to 20,000 TCR beta sequences in a later analysis, at 0.05 false discovery rate. As immune exposure information, only CMV serostatus was available. The study designated some 180 TCR beta chains cytomegalovirus-associated.

With 60 Vbeta and 13 Jbeta primers, the PCR was carried out. The protocol was immunoSEQ multiplex PCR, while the TCRdb copy is restricted to in-frame clones and leaves out a portion. The sample includes about 59,000 clones, 83% of them seen just once. This sequence originates from a human donor in good health. The rearrangement links TRBV5-5 to TRBJ1-4; TRBD1 matches at 8 bases. Source material: PBMCs. CDR3 in amino acids: CASRGGTGSGEKLFF. CDR3 bases: TGTGCCAGCAGGGGTGGGACAGGCTCGGGCGAAAAACTGTTTTTT.